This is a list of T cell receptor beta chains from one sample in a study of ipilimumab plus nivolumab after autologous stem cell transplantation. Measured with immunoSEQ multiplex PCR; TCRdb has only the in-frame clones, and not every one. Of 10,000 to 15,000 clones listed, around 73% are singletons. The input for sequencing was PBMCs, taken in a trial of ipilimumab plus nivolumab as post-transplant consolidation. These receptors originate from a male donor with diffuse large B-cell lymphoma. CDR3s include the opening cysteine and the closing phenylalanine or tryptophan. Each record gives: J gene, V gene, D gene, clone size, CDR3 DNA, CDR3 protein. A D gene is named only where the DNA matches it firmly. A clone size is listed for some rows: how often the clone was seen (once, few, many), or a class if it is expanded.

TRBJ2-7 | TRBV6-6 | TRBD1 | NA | TGTGCCAGCACAAAAGACAGGGACTACGAGCAGTACTTC | CASTKDRDYEQYF
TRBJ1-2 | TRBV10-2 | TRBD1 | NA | TGCGCCAGCAGCGCAGGAGACAGGGGACGTCGCTACACCTTC | CASSAGDRGRRYTF
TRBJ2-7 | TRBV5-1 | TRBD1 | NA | TGCGCCAGCAGCTCCGGCCAGGGGGTCGACGAGCAGTACTTC | CASSSGQGVDEQYF
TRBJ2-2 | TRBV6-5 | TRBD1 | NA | TGTGCCAGCAGGCAGCAGGGGGCGAACACCGGGGAGCTGTTTTTT | CASRQQGANTGELFF
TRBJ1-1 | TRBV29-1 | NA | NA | TGCAGCGTTGCCCGAGCCCGGGAGGCTGAAGCTTTCTTT | CSVARAREAEAFF
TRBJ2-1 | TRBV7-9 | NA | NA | TGTGCCAGCAGCTCCTCTACTAGTAATTCGTGGAATGAGCAGTTCTTC | CASSSSTSNSWNEQFF
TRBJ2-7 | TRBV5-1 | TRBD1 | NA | TGCGCCAGCGGAGGGACAGGGGGCTCCTACGAGCAGTACTTC | CASGGTGGSYEQYF
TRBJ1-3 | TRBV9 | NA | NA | TGTGCCAGCAGCGTAGGTCTGGACGGAAACACCATATATTTT | CASSVGLDGNTIYF
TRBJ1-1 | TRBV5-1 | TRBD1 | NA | TGCGCCAGCAGCTCCGGGACAGGGAACACTGAAGCTTTCTTT | CASSSGTGNTEAFF
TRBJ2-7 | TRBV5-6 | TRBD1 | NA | TGTGCCAGCAGCTGGTGGGGGACAGGGAGGAACGAGCAGTACTTC | CASSWWGTGRNEQYF
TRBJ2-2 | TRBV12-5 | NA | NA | TGTGCTAGTGGACAGGCTTACACCGGGGAGCTGTTTTTT | CASGQAYTGELFF
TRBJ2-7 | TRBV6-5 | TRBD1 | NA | TGTGCCAGCAGTCTGACAGGGTCCGAGCAGTACTTC | CASSLTGSEQYF
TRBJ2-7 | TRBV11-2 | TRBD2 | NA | TGTGCCAGCAGCCCGGGGACTAGCGGGGGGGTACTGGGCGAGCAGTACTTC | CASSPGTSGGVLGEQYF
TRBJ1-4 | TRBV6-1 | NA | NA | TGTGCCAGCAGTGAATTCTGGGGGGAAGGAGAAAAACTGTTTTTT | CASSEFWGEGEKLFF
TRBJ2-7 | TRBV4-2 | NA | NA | TGTGCCAGCAGCTTGGAGTCAGGCGAGCAGTACTTC | CASSLESGEQYF
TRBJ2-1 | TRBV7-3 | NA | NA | TGTGCCAGCAGCTTCTACAGGAGCTCCTACAATGAGCAGTTCTTC | CASSFYRSSYNEQFF
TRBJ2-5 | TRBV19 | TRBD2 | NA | TGTGCCAGTAGAGTAGCGGGAGGCCAAGAGACCCAGTACTTC | CASRVAGGQETQYF
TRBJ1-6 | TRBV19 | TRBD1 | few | TGTGCCAGTAGTATAGTAGGGGGCGGTAGCTCCTATAATTCACCCCTCCACTTT | CASSIVGGGSSYNSPLHF
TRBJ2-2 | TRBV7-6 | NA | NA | TGTGCCAGCAGCTCCCAACAGGGTTCGAACACCGGGGAGCTGTTTTTT | CASSSQQGSNTGELFF
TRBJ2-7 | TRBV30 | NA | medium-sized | TGTGCCTGGAGTTCCTCTTCAACAGGGCGGGAGTACTTC | CAWSSSSTGREYF
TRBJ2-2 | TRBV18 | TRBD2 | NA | TGTGCCAGCCAAGGAGCGGGAGCCGGGGAGCTGTTTTTT | CASQGAGAGELFF
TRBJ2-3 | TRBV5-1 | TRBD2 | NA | TGCGCCAGCAGCTTTGGTAGCGGGGGAACTAGCACAGATACGCAGTATTTT | CASSFGSGGTSTDTQYF
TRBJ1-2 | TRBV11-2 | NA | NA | TGTGCCAGCGCCCCACTGGGGGGGGGAGAAGGCTACACCTTC | CASAPLGGGEGYTF
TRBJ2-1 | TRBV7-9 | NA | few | TGTGCCAGCAGCCGGACGGATGAGCAGTTCTTC | CASSRTDEQFF
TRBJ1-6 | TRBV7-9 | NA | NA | TGTGCCAGCACCCCCGGGACGGTCGGGGGGGCCCTCCACTTT | CASTPGTVGGALHF
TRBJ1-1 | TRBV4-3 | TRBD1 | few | TGCGCCAGCAGCAAGGGGACAGGCGAGGAGAACACTGAAGCTTTCTTT | CASSKGTGEENTEAFF
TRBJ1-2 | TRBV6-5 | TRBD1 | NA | TGTGCCAGCAGTAAGGGACAGTTCTATGGCTACACCTTC | CASSKGQFYGYTF
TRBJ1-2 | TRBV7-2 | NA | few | TGTGCCAGCAGCTTAGGAACAGGGTACGACTATGGCTACACCTTC | CASSLGTGYDYGYTF
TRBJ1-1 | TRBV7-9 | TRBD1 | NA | TGTGCCAGCAGCTCCGGACAGGGCTCGGGCACTGAAGCTTTCTTT | CASSSGQGSGTEAFF
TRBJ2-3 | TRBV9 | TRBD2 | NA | TGTGCCAGCAGCGTAGGAGGATCTAGCGGGAGTGGGGATACGCAGTATTTT | CASSVGGSSGSGDTQYF
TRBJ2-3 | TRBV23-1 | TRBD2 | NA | TGCGCCAGCAGTCCCCGGGCTAGCGGGACTCTCTCTGGCACAGATACGCAGTATTTT | CASSPRASGTLSGTDTQYF
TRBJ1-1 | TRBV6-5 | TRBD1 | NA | TGTGCCAGCAGTTACTCGGGGACAGCCTCCGAAGCTTTCTTT | CASSYSGTASEAFF
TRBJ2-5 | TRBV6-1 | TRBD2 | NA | TGTGCCGCGTCGAGGGTTGGACTAGCGGGAGAGACCCAGTACTTC | CAASRVGLAGETQYF
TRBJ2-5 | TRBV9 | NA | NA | TGTGCCAGCAGCTTCACGGGACGGGAGACCCAGTACTTC | CASSFTGRETQYF
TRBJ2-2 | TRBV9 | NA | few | TGTGCCAGCACCGGGAACACCGGGGAGCTGTTTTTT | CASTGNTGELFF
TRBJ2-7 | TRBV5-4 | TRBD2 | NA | TGTGCCAGCAGCTTGGGAGGGCTAGCGGACTACGAGCAGTACTTC | CASSLGGLADYEQYF
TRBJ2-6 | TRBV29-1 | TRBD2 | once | TGCAGCGTGACCGGACTAGCGGGGTCCGGGGCCAACGTCCTGACTTTC | CSVTGLAGSGANVLTF
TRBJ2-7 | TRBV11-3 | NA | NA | TGTGCCAGCAGCTTAGAGGGGACGGGGTACGAGCAGTACTTC | CASSLEGTGYEQYF
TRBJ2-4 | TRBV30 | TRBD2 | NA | TGTGCCTGGATACTAGCGGGGGCCAACATTCAGTACTTC | CAWILAGANIQYF
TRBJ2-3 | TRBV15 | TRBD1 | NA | TGTGCCACCAGGGGACAGGGAACAGATACGCAGTATTTT | CATRGQGTDTQYF
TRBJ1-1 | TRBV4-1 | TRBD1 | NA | TGCGCCAGCAGCCACCTGACAGGGTTTAACACTGAAGCTTTCTTT | CASSHLTGFNTEAFF
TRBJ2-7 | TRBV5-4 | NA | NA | TGTGCCAGCAGCCAACATAGCGTCTACGAGCAGTACTTC | CASSQHSVYEQYF
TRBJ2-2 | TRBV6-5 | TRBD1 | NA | TGTGCCAGCACCGGACAGGGAGGTGGCACCGGGGAGCTGTTTTTT | CASTGQGGGTGELFF
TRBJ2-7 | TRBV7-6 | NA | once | TGTGCCAGCAGCTTAGTTGGGGGACTCCCCTACGAGCAGTACTTC | CASSLVGGLPYEQYF
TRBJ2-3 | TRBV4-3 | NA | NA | TGCGCCAGCAGCCAAGATGAGGCCGCCGCAGATACGCAGTATTTT | CASSQDEAAADTQYF
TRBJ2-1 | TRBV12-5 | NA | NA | TGTGCTAGTGGTTTCGAGGTGGATGAGCAGTTCTTC | CASGFEVDEQFF
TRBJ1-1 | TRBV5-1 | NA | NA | TGCGCCAGCAGCTCTCACACTGAAGCTTTCTTT | CASSSHTEAFF
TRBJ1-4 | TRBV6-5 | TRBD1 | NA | TGTGCCAGCAGCTTACAGGGGGTTTCAGAAAAACTGTTTTTT | CASSLQGVSEKLFF
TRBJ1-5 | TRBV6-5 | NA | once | TGTGCCAGCAGTTACTCGGGGGGAATCGGACAGCCCCAGCATTTT | CASSYSGGIGQPQHF
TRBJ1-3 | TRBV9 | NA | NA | TGTGCCAGCAGCGTAGTGGGGGGGCTCGGAAACACCATATATTTT | CASSVVGGLGNTIYF
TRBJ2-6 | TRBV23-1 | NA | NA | TGCGCCAGCAGTCAATCAGGGGAGCAGGGAGAGTGTGGGGCCAACGTCCTGACTTTC | CASSQSGEQGECGANVLTF
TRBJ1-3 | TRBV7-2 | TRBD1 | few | TGTGCCAGCAGCTTAGGGGGACAGGGAGTCTCTGGAAACACCATATATTTT | CASSLGGQGVSGNTIYF
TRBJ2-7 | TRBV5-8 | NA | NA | TGTGCCAGCAACAATGTCGGCGCAACTTACGAGCAGTACTTC | CASNNVGATYEQYF
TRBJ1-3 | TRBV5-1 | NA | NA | TGCGCCAGCAGCTTGGCCGAGGCCTCTGGAAACACCATATATTTT | CASSLAEASGNTIYF
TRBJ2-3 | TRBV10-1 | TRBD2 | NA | TGCGCCAGCAGTGCTAGCGGGGGAAGCACAGATACGCAGTATTTT | CASSASGGSTDTQYF